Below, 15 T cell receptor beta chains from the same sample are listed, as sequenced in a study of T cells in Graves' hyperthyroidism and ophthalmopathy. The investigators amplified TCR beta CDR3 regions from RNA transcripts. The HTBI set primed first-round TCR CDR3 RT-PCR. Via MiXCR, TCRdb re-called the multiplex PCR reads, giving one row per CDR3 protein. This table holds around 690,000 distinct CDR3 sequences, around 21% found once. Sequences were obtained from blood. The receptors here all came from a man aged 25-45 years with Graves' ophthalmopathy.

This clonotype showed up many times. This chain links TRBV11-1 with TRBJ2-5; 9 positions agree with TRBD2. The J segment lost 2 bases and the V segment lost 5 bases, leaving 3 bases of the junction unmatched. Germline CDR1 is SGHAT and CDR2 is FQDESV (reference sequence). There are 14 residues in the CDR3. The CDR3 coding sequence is TGTGCCAGCAGCGGGGGACTAGCTCAAGAGACCCAGTACTTC. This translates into CASSGGLAQETQYF.

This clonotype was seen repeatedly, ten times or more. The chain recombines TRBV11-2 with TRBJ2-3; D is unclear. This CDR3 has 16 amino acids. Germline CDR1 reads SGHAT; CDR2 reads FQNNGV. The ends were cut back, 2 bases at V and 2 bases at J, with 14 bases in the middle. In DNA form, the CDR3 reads TGTGCCAGCAGCTTATTCGGGCAGGCCTCCACAGATACGCAGTATTTT. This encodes CASSLFGQASTDTQYF.

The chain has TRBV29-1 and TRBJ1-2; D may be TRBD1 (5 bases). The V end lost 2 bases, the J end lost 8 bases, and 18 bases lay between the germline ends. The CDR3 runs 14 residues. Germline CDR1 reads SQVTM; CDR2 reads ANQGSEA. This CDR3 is CSVENVGQGDGYTF. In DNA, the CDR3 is TGCAGCGTTGAAAATGTTGGGCAGGGAGACGGCTACACCTTC.

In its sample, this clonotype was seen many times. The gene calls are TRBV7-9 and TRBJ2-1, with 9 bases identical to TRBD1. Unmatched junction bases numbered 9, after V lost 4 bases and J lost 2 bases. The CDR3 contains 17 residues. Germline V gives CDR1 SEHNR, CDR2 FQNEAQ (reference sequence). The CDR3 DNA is TGTGCCAGCAGCTCGGCCGCCGGGACAGGGACCTACAATGAGCAGTTCTTC. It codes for CASSSAAGTGTYNEQFF.

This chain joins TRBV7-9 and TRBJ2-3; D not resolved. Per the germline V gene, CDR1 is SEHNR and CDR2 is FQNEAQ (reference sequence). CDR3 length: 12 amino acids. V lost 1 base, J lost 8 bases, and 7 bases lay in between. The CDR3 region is CASSLGQLTQYF. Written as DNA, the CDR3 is TGTGCCAGCAGCTTAGGCCAGCTTACGCAGTATTTT.

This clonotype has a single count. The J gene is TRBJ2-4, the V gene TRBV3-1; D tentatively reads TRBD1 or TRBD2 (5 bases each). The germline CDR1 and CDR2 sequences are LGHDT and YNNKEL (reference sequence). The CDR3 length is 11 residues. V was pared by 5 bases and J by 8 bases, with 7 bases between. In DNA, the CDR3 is TGTGCCAGCAGCGTGGGGGACATTCAGTACTTC. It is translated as CASSVGDIQYF.

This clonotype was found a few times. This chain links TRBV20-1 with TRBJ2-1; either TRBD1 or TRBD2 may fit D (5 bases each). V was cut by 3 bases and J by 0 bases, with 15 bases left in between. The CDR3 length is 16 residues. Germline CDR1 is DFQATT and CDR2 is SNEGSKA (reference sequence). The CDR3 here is CSARALWGSSYNEQFF. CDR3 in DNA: TGCAGTGCTAGGGCCCTCTGGGGGAGCTCCTACAATGAGCAGTTCTTC.

The CDR3 reads CAWSVRGWGDNTEAFF. In nucleotides, the CDR3 is TGTGCCTGGAGTGTACGAGGGTGGGGAGATAACACTGAAGCTTTCTTT. The rearrangement links TRBV30 to TRBJ1-1; D remains ambiguous. V lost 0 bases and J lost 2, with 16 bases in between. The V gene's germline CDR1 is GTSNPN and CDR2 SVGIG (reference sequence). CDR3 size: 16 residues.

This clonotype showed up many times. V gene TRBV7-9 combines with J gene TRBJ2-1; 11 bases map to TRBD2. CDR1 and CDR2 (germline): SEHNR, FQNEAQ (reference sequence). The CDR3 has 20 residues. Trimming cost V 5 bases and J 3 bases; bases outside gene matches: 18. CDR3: CASSPDGLGTSGTRYNEQFF. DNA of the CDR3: TGTGCCAGCAGCCCTGACGGACTCGGGACTAGCGGTACACGCTACAATGAGCAGTTCTTC.

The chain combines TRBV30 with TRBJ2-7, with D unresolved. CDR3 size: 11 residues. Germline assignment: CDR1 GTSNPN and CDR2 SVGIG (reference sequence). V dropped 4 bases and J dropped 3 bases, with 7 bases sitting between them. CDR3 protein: CAWKNGYEQYF. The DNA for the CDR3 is TGTGCCTGGAAAAACGGCTACGAGCAGTACTTC.

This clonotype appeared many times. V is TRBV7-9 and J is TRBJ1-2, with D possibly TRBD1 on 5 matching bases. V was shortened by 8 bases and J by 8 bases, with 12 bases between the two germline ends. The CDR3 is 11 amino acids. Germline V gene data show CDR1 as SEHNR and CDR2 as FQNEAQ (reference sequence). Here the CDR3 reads CASGPQGGYTF. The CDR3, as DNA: TGTGCCAGCGGACCGCAGGGAGGCTACACCTTC.

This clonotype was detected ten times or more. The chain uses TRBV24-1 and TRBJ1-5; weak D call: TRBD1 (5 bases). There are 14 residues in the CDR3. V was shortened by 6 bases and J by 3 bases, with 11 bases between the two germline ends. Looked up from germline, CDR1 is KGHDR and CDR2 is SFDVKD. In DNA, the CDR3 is TGTGCCACCAGTTGGGGCAGGGACAATCAGCCCCAGCATTTT. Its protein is CATSWGRDNQPQHF.

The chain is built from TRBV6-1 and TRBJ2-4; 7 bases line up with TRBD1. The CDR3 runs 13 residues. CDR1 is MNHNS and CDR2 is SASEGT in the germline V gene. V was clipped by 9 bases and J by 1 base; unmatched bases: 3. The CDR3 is CASKQGAKNIQYF. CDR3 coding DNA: TGTGCCAGTAAACAGGGGGCCAAAAACATTCAGTACTTC.

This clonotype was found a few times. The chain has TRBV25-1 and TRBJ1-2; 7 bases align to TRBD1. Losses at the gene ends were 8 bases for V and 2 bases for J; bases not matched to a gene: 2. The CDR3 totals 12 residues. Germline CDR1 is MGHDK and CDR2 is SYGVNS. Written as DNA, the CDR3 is TGTGCCAGCCTACAGGGGAACTATGGCTACACCTTC. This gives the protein CASLQGNYGYTF.

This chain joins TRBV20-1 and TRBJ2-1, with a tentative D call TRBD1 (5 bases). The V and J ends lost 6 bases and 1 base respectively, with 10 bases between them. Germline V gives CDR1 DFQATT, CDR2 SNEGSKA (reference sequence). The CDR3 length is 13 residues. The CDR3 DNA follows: TGCAGTGCCGGACACGGTTCCTACAATGAGCAGTTCTTC. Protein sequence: CSAGHGSYNEQFF.